The 14 T cell receptor beta chains listed next were all sequenced from one sample in a study of CD8 T cells in ankylosing spondylitis. TCRdb independently ran MiXCR on the 5' RACE reads; one entry per CDR3 protein. The sample yields about 300,000 distinct CDR3 sequences, around a tenth seen once. Sequencing was performed on blood, either unsorted or a sorted T cell fraction (not recorded which). The receptors stem from a female donor with ankylosing spondylitis or in good health (not recorded which).

The V gene is TRBV12-3 or TRBV12-4, the J gene TRBJ1-1; D gene unclear. Trimming stripped 3 bases from V and 4 bases from J, with 6 bases between. The CDR3 spans 12 residues. CDR3: CASSFPPTEAFF. CDR3 sequence (DNA): TGTGCCAGCAGTTTCCCCCCCACTGAAGCTTTCTTT.

The rearrangement joins TRBV6-6 to TRBJ2-7, with TRBD1 matching over 10 bases. This CDR3 comprises 13 residues. V dropped 6 bases and J dropped 6; count of bases not matched to a gene: 5. Looked up from germline, CDR1 is MNHNY and CDR2 is SVGAGI (reference sequence). The CDR3 region is CASRGGQGSEQYF. CDR3 coding DNA: TGTGCCAGCAGAGGGGGACAGGGGTCCGAGCAGTACTTC.

The V call is TRBV7-8, the J call TRBJ2-7; TRBD1 matches 8 bases. The CDR3 loop spans 15 amino acids. From germline, CDR1 is SGHVS and CDR2 FQNEAQ. Losses at the gene ends were 1 base for V and 8 bases for J; bases not matched to a gene: 10. The CDR3 here is CASSLVGVDRDKQYF. The CDR3, as DNA: TGTGCCAGCAGCTTAGTGGGAGTGGACAGGGATAAGCAGTACTTC. Supplemented by reference TRBV7-8 and TRBJ2-7, the full variable domain reads GAGVSQSPRYKVAKRGQDVALRCDPISGHVSLFWYQQALGQGPEFLTYFQNEAQLDKSGLPSDRFFAERPEGSVSTLKIQRTQQEDSAVYLCASSLVGVDRDKQYFGPGTRLTVT.

This clonotype was recorded at least ten times. V is TRBV19 and J is TRBJ1-2; weak D call: TRBD1 (5 bases). The CDR3 contains 14 residues. Germline values: CDR1 LNHDA, CDR2 SQIVND (reference sequence). Between the trimmed V and J ends, which lost 5 bases and 3 bases, there was a span of 13 bases. The CDR3: CASSERGRDYGYTF. In DNA form, the CDR3 reads TGTGCCAGTAGTGAGAGGGGCCGGGACTATGGCTACACCTTC.

This clonotype was observed many times. The chain combines TRBV7-9 with TRBJ2-1, with D perhaps matching TRBD1 (5 bases). CDR1 SEHNR and CDR2 FQNEAQ come from the germline V gene (reference sequence). There are 15 residues in the CDR3. Deletions cut 3 bases from V and 0 bases from J, with 9 bases between. The CDR3 coding sequence is TGTGCCAGCAGCTTGGGGCCCCTCTCCTACAATGAGCAGTTCTTC. Translating it yields CASSLGPLSYNEQFF.

This clonotype was recorded many times. The chain has TRBV7-3 and TRBJ1-1; TRBD1 agrees at 9 bases. V shed 5 bases and J 4 bases; nucleotides not matched to a gene: 8. The CDR3 contains 15 residues. Germline V gene data show CDR1 as SGHTA and CDR2 as FQGTGA. CDR3 nucleotide sequence: TGTGCCAGCAGCCCGTTCCCGGGACAGGGCACTGAAGCTTTCTTT. Residues: CASSPFPGQGTEAFF. The whole variable domain, remainder taken from reference TRBV7-3 and TRBJ1-1, is GAGVSQTPSNKVTEKGKYVELRCDPISGHTALYWYRQSLGQGPEFLIYFQGTGAADDSGLPNDRFFAVRPEGSVSTLKIQRTERGDSAVYLCASSPFPGQGTEAFFGQGTRLTVV.

There are a few counts of this clonotype. The gene calls are TRBV6-1 and TRBJ2-3; no clear D gene. The V end lost 3 bases, the J end lost 2 bases, and 9 bases lay between the germline ends. CDR1 and CDR2 from the germline V gene are MNHNS and SASEGT. The length of the CDR3 is 14 residues. The CDR3 loop is CASSDSVDTDTQYF. Written as DNA, the CDR3 is TGTGCCAGCAGTGATTCCGTAGACACAGATACGCAGTATTTT.

The chain carries TRBV5-1 and TRBJ1-2; TRBD1 might be the D (6 bases). Trimming took off 1 base at V and 4 bases at J, with 11 bases between the two ends. Germline CDR1 and CDR2: SGHRS and YFSETQ. This CDR3 region has 14 residues. The CDR3 loop reads CASSLQGPGYGYTF. The CDR3 coding sequence is TGCGCCAGCAGCTTGCAGGGGCCCGGCTATGGCTACACCTTC.

Comments on this clonotype: A much bigger clone sits one base away, suggesting this may be a read error. The V and J genes are TRBV11-1 and TRBJ2-1; the match to TRBD1 covers 7 bases. The V and J ends lost 8 bases and 1 base, in that order; junction bases with no gene match: 17. The CDR3 sequence is 18 residues long. The germline V gene encodes CDR1 SGHAT and CDR2 FQDESV (reference sequence). Here the CDR3 reads CASGRTDRNGVSYNEQFF. As DNA, the CDR3 is TGTGCCAGCGGCCGAACGGACAGGAATGGTGTGTCCTACAATGAGCAGTTCTTC.

This clonotype was seen many times. J is TRBJ1-4 and V is TRBV9, with D maybe TRBD1 (5 bases). The CDR3 has 14 residues. Trimming took 3 bases from V and 5 from J, leaving 11 bases between them. Germline V lookup: CDR1 SGDLS, CDR2 YYNGEE. The DNA for the CDR3 is TGTGCCAGCAGCGCGGTAGGGGTAAATGAAAAACTGTTTTTT. This gives the protein CASSAVGVNEKLFF.

V and J are TRBV27 and TRBJ2-1, with 11 bases identical to TRBD2. The CDR3 totals 14 residues. In germline, CDR1 is MNHEY, CDR2 SMNVEV (reference sequence). After removal of 6 bases from V and 6 bases from J, the junction contained 4 bases not matched to a gene. The CDR3 nucleotides read TGTGCCAGCAGCAGACTAGCGGGGCTCAATGAGCAGTTCTTC. The encoded protein is CASSRLAGLNEQFF.

This clonotype was observed many times. The genes are TRBV7-2 and TRBJ2-5; D is unclear. The CDR3 runs 13 residues. Germline V gene sequence: CDR1 SGHTA, CDR2 FQGNSA. Trimming pared 2 bases from V and 2 bases from J, leaving 6 bases between. The chain's CDR3 is CASSLSPQETQYF. In DNA, the CDR3 is TGTGCCAGCAGCTTAAGTCCACAAGAGACCCAGTACTTC. The complete variable domain, with remaining parts taken from reference TRBV7-2 and TRBJ2-5, reads GAGVSQSPSNKVTEKGKDVELRCDPISGHTALYWYRQSLGQGLEFLIYFQGNSAPDKSGLPSDRFSAERTGGSVSTLTIQRTQQEDSAVYLCASSLSPQETQYFGPGTRLLVL.

This clonotype was seen only a few times. The CDR3 protein is CATSDPAHYEQYF. CDR3 in DNA: TGTGCCACCAGTGATCCCGCGCATTACGAGCAGTACTTC. V and J are TRBV24-1 and TRBJ2-7; D not certain. Germline loops: CDR1 KGHDR, CDR2 SFDVKD. The V end lost 3 bases, the J end lost 4 bases, and 9 bases lay between the germline ends. The CDR3 runs to 13 residues.

On this clonotype: It may be a read error: a sequence one base away is much more abundant. The V and J genes are TRBV29-1 and TRBJ2-1; 8 bases map to TRBD2. The V gene's germline CDR1 is SQVTM and CDR2 ANQGSEA. This CDR3 contains 16 residues. The CDR3 region is CSARMGSGSSYNAQFF. CDR3 nucleotide sequence: TGCAGCGCACGTATGGGCAGCGGGAGCTCCTACAATGCGCAGTTCTTC.